Given below is one T cell receptor (beta chain) in context. The antigen remains unidentified. The data are from a study of lymphopenia after photon versus proton radiotherapy. Broader study findings: Post-nadir diversity loss with photons came from oligoclonal expansion, particularly CD8+ Temra cells. Under photons, naive T cells and diversity fell while effector/memory populations rose.

Germline lookup yields CDR1 SGHTA and CDR2 FQGTGA. This CDR3 region has 14 residues. V trimming: 1 base; J trimming: 9 bases; junction bases outside the gene matches: 8. Data came from immunoSEQ multiplex PCR; TCRdb stores just in-frame clones and leaves some out. The sample has some 64,000 clones, 87% seen once. The J gene is TRBJ1-1, the V gene TRBV7-3; 7 positions agree with TRBD1. The starting material was peripheral blood, obtained from a patient treated with proton-based radiotherapy. The sequence was collected from a man older than 75 with esophageal cancer. CDR3 residues: CASSLRQGVGKAFF. The CDR3 DNA reads as TGTGCCAGCAGCTTAAGGCAGGGGGTCGGCAAAGCTTTCTTT.